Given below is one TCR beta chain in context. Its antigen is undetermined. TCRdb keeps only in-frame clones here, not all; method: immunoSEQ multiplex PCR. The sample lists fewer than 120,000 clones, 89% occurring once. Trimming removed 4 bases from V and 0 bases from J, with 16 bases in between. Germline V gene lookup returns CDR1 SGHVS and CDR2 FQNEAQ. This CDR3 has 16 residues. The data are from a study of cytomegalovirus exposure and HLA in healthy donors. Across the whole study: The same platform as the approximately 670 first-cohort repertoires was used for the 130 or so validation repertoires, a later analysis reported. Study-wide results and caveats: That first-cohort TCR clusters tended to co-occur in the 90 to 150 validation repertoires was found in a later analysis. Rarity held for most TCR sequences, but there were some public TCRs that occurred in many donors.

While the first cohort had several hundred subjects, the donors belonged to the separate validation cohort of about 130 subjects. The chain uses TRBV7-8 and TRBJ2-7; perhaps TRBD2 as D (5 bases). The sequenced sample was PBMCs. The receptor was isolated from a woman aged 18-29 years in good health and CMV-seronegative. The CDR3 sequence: CASSSSVRVNSYEQYF. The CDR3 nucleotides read TGTGCCAGCAGCTCCTCGGTGAGGGTCAACTCCTACGAGCAGTACTTC.